These 3 T cell receptor beta chains originate from one sample sequenced in a study of T cell clonality in common variable immunodeficiency (dated by TCRdb to about 2015). The method was the immunoSEQ multiplex PCR assay. TCRdb took over this immuneACCESS table, retaining in-frame rearrangements with V and J assigned. Such tables are incomplete; in checked studies, under half of the missing clones stem from an unresolved V gene, and the remainder is unexplained. This sample was tabulated with approximately 44,000 clones, among which there are no singletons. The top ten clones comprise approximately 2.7% of the sample. Input material: peripheral blood mononuclear cells. These receptor sequences come from a person between 18 and 70 years old in good health.

Ten or more counts support this clone. The read gets to within 3 residues of the CDR3 end, and the germline J gene fills in the rest. The chain is built from TRBV10-1 and TRBJ2-4; 8 bases agree with TRBD2. V shed 2 bases and J 9 bases; nucleotides not matched to a gene: 3. The germline V gene has CDR1 WNHNN and CDR2 SYGVQD (reference sequence). CDR3 size: 13 residues. This CDR3 is CASSEGLAGIQYF. CDR3 DNA (partial): TGCGCCAGCAGTGAGGGGCTAGCGGGCATT.

Many counts were recorded for this clone. Read sequence stops 3 residues before the CDR3 end, and the germline J gene provides the missing end. The chain links TRBV29-1 to TRBJ1-2, with 8 positions matching TRBD1. This CDR3 is 12 amino acids long. Per germline, CDR1 SQVTM and CDR2 ANQGSEA. CDR3 amino acids: CSVDRQGSSYTF. The sequenced CDR3 bases are TGCAGCGTTGACCGACAGGGGAGTAGC.

This clone was counted a few times. The observed sequence ends 3 residues before the CDR3 terminus, with the missing tail filled in from the germline J gene. This chain uses TRBV2 with TRBJ2-5, with unresolved D. V lost 4 bases, J lost 3 bases, and 6 bases lay in between. The germline V gene has CDR1 SNHLY and CDR2 FYNNEI. CDR3 size: 12 residues. This CDR3 reads CASSGQKETQYF. The CDR3 DNA, read in part, is TGTGCCAGCAGTGGGCAAAAAGAGACC.